This passage covers 27 T cell receptor beta chains from one sample sequenced in a study of blood T cell repertoires in COVID-19. Assay: immunoSEQ multiplex PCR; the TCRdb copy retains only in-frame clones and omits some. Of approximately 250,000 clones in the sample, around 84% are singletons; the top ten hold about 1%. Specimen: peripheral blood. The receptors originated from a man aged 35 to 55 with acute or convalescent COVID-19.

The rearrangement joins TRBV5-5 to TRBJ2-1, with TRBD1 identical over 7 bases. V shed 0 bases, J shed 1 base, and the junction held 1 base outside the gene matches. The germline gives CDR1 SGHKS, CDR2 YYEKEE (reference sequence). CDR3 length: 15 amino acids. The CDR3 DNA reads as TGTGCCAGCAGCTTGGCACAGGGGTCCTACAATGAGCAGTTCTTC. Amino acid sequence: CASSLAQGSYNEQFF.

The genes are TRBV7-6 and TRBJ2-5; the match to TRBD2 covers 10 bases. From germline, CDR1 is SGHVS and CDR2 FNYEAQ. The CDR3 covers 19 residues. V was clipped by 0 bases and J by 0 bases; unmatched bases: 10. CDR3 in DNA: TGTGCCAGCAGCTTAGCGATGGCTAGCGGGGGCCAGTACCAAGAGACCCAGTACTTC. Its protein product is CASSLAMASGGQYQETQYF. Complete variable domain (other parts from reference TRBV7-6 and TRBJ2-5): GAGVSQSPRYKVTKRGQDVALRCDPISGHVSLYWYRQALGQGPEFLTYFNYEAQQDKSGLPNDRFSAERPEGSISTLTIQRTEQRDSAMYRCASSLAMASGGQYQETQYFGPGTRLLVL.

The gene calls are TRBV6-5 and TRBJ1-6; TRBD1 might be the D (5 bases). Germline CDR1 reads MNHEY; CDR2 reads SVGAGI. This CDR3 region has 13 residues. The ends were cut back, 5 bases at V and 7 bases at J, with 9 bases in the middle. DNA of the CDR3: TGTGCCAGCAGTAATCCAGGGAATTCACCCCTCCACTTT. Its translation is CASSNPGNSPLHF.

The chain employs TRBV6-5 and TRBJ2-7, with D tentatively TRBD2 (5 bases). The CDR3 runs 13 residues. V shed 8 bases and J shed 2 bases, with 13 bases lying between them. CDR1 and CDR2 from the germline V gene are MNHEY and SVGAGI. The CDR3 here is CASRGQLAYEQYF. The CDR3 region has the DNA TGTGCCAGCCGGGGTCAGTTAGCCTACGAGCAGTACTTC.

Comment on this clone: The junction and the germline gene differ at one end; a read error may be behind it. V gene TRBV5-4 combines with J gene TRBJ2-1, with TRBD2 matching 13 bases. This CDR3 region has 16 residues. Germline lookup yields CDR1 SGHNT and CDR2 YYREEE (reference sequence). The CDR3 protein is CASSLGLAGPYNGQFF. CDR3 DNA: TGTGCCAGCAGTCTGGGACTAGCGGGGCCCTACAATGGGCAGTTCTTC.

This clone was recorded a few times. The rearrangement uses TRBV19 and TRBJ1-3; D is unresolved. The V end was cut by 2 bases, the J end by 4 bases, with 6 bases between. This CDR3 comprises 13 residues. Per germline, CDR1 LNHDA and CDR2 SQIVND (reference sequence). The CDR3 reads CASSISSGNTIYF. In nucleotides, the CDR3 is TGTGCCAGTAGTATATCATCCGGAAACACCATATATTTT.

The chain carries TRBV5-1 and TRBJ1-1; tentatively, D is TRBD1 (6 bases). Trimming shortened V by 6 bases and J by 1 base, and 13 bases separated the two germline ends. CDR3 length: 14 residues. Germline V lookup: CDR1 SGHRS, CDR2 YFSETQ. The CDR3 region has the DNA TGCGCCAGCAACCAGGGGATGGGGAACACTGAAGCTTTCTTT. This sequence encodes CASNQGMGNTEAFF.

The J gene is TRBJ1-6, the V gene TRBV5-6; D not certain. The germline CDR1 and CDR2 sequences are SGHDT and YYEEEE. The CDR3 is 15 amino acids. V was shortened by 1 base and J by 10 bases, with 15 bases between the two germline ends. CDR3 region: CASSLLGVGASPLHF. CDR3 bases: TGTGCCAGCAGCTTGCTGGGAGTCGGAGCCTCACCCCTCCACTTT. Together with reference TRBV5-6 and TRBJ1-6, the CDR3 gives the full variable domain: DAGVTQSPTHLIKTRGQQVTLRCSPKSGHDTVSWYQQALGQGPQFIFQYYEEEERQRGNFPDRFSGHQFPNYSSELNVNALLLGDSALYLCASSLLGVGASPLHFGNGTRLTVT.

J is TRBJ1-1 and V is TRBV12-3 or TRBV12-4; the match to TRBD1 covers 9 bases. The CDR3 extends over 12 amino acids. Losses at the gene ends were 6 bases for V and 7 bases for J; bases not matched to a gene: 3. The CDR3 sequence is CASRPGQGEAFF. CDR3 nucleotides: TGTGCCAGCAGGCCGGGACAGGGTGAAGCTTTCTTT.

In its sample, this clone was seen a few times. The V call is TRBV11-2, the J call TRBJ2-2, with 8 bases identical to TRBD2. V was clipped by 1 base and J by 6 bases; unmatched bases: 7. This CDR3 has 16 residues. CDR1 is SGHAT and CDR2 is FQNNGV in the germline V gene. This CDR3 is CASSLGSGGASGELFF. The CDR3 nucleotides are TGTGCCAGCAGCTTAGGGTCCGGGGGGGCGTCCGGGGAGCTGTTTTTT.

The rearrangement uses TRBV7-9 and TRBJ2-2; no reliable D call. The CDR3 is 14 residues long. The ends were cut back, 4 bases at V and 4 bases at J, with 10 bases in the middle. CDR1 is SEHNR and CDR2 is FQNEAQ in the germline V gene (reference sequence). CDR3 sequence: CASSWVAGTGELFF. CDR3 nucleotides: TGTGCCAGCAGCTGGGTAGCTGGCACCGGGGAGCTGTTTTTT.

V gene TRBV19 combines with J gene TRBJ1-5; TRBD1 might be the D (5 bases). V lost 8 bases and J lost 6, with 23 bases in between. This CDR3 is 16 amino acids long. Germline CDR1 reads LNHDA; CDR2 reads SQIVND (reference sequence). CDR3 region: CASVPSRGRGAQPQHF. CDR3 bases: TGTGCCAGTGTCCCCTCGCGGGGCCGAGGAGCTCAGCCCCAGCATTTT. Drawing the rest from reference TRBV19 and TRBJ1-5, the complete variable domain is DGGITQSPKYLFRKEGQNVTLSCEQNLNHDAMYWYRQDPGQGLRLIYYSQIVNDFQKGDIAEGYSVSREKKESFPLTVTSAQKNPTAFYLCASVPSRGRGAQPQHFGDGTRLSIL.

The genes are TRBV6-1 and TRBJ1-2; D gene uncertain. The germline gives CDR1 MNHNS, CDR2 SASEGT. V was pared by 2 bases and J by 8 bases, with 24 bases between. The CDR3 is 17 residues long. As DNA, the CDR3 is TGTGCCAGCAGTGAACCCTTGTCGGTCGGGATGCCGGGAGGCTACACCTTC. Translation gives CASSEPLSVGMPGGYTF.

This rearrangement joins TRBV11-3 to TRBJ2-3; maybe TRBD1 (6 bases). Germline V CDR1 and CDR2: SGHNT, YENEEA. V shed 5 bases and J shed 5 bases, with 14 bases lying between them. The CDR3 sequence is 14 residues long. Here the CDR3 reads CASSQQGREDTQYF. The CDR3 nucleotides read TGTGCCAGCAGCCAACAGGGACGGGAAGATACGCAGTATTTT.

The V call is TRBV19, the J call TRBJ2-7; 9 nucleotides match TRBD1. The junction had 7 bases not matched to a gene; V was cut back by 10 bases and J by 6 bases. The CDR3 runs to 12 residues. From germline, CDR1 is LNHDA and CDR2 SQIVND (reference sequence). CDR3 in DNA: TGTGCCACCCAAGACAGGGGGGCCGAGCAGTACTTC. Residues: CATQDRGAEQYF. Full variable domain (outside the CDR3, taken from reference TRBV19 and TRBJ2-7): DGGITQSPKYLFRKEGQNVTLSCEQNLNHDAMYWYRQDPGQGLRLIYYSQIVNDFQKGDIAEGYSVSREKKESFPLTVTSAQKNPTAFYLCATQDRGAEQYFGPGTRLTVT.

This sequence joins TRBV5-1 and TRBJ1-1; D not certain. The V gene lost 4 bases and the J gene lost 8 bases, with 21 bases spanning the gap. The germline V gene has CDR1 SGHRS and CDR2 YFSETQ. The CDR3 has 15 amino acids. CDR3 region: CASSPGEGSRGEAFF. The CDR3 bases are TGCGCCAGCAGCCCGGGTGAGGGCTCGCGGGGAGAAGCTTTCTTT.

The V gene is TRBV13, the J gene TRBJ1-2, with 8 bases that match TRBD1. Germline trimming cut 1 base from V and 0 bases from J; bases unmatched to any gene: 1. Germline loops: CDR1 PRHDT, CDR2 FYEKMQ (reference sequence). The CDR3 has 15 amino acids. CDR3 DNA: TGTGCCAGCAGCTTAGTGGGACAGGCTAACTATGGCTACACCTTC. This translates into CASSLVGQANYGYTF.

V and J are TRBV6-2 or TRBV6-3 and TRBJ2-5, with 9 nucleotides matching TRBD1. Germline CDR1 and CDR2: MNHEY and SVGEGT. V lost 2 bases, J lost 2 bases, and 0 bases stayed unmatched. This CDR3 has 14 residues. For the CDR3, the DNA is TGTGCCAGCAGTTACGGGACAGGGCAAGAGACCCAGTACTTC. It yields the protein CASSYGTGQETQYF.

This chain connects TRBV19 to TRBJ2-2; D may be TRBD2 (6 bases). V lost 7 bases and J 3 bases, leaving 27 bases between the germline ends. This CDR3 is 19 amino acids long. Germline V gene data show CDR1 as LNHDA and CDR2 as SQIVND (reference sequence). CDR3 bases: TGTGCCAGTATAGCCGGGACTCTAACCCACGTAAGCTACACCGGGGAGCTGTTTTTT. Amino acids: CASIAGTLTHVSYTGELFF.

The sample holds one count of this clone. The chain employs TRBV7-9 and TRBJ2-5; tentatively, D is TRBD2 (6 bases). The CDR3 has 13 residues. V shed 3 bases and J shed 4 bases, with 9 bases lying between them. The V gene's germline CDR1 is SEHNR and CDR2 FQNEAQ (reference sequence). Here the CDR3 DNA reads TGTGCCAGCAGCTTCCGACTAGTAGAGACCCAGTACTTC. Translated: CASSFRLVETQYF.

In nucleotides, the CDR3 is TGTGCCAGCAGTGAACGACAGGGGGCGAGTGGCTACACCTTC. Residues: CASSERQGASGYTF. The chain couples TRBV6-1 to TRBJ1-2; TRBD1 matches at 10 bases. CDR1 and CDR2 from the germline V gene are MNHNS and SASEGT. The trim removed 2 bases at V and 7 bases at J, leaving 4 bases unmatched. This CDR3 has 14 amino acids.

The rearrangement links TRBV21-1 to TRBJ2-1; the D call of TRBD1 is as the table states it, not checked on the DNA. TRBV21-1 is termed a pseudogene. This CDR3 spans 11 amino acids. The CDR3 DNA sequence: TGTGCTCGGACAGCCTACAATGAGCAGTTCTTC. This encodes CARTAYNEQFF.

The chain couples TRBV3-1 (or the pseudogene TRBV3-2) to TRBJ2-5, with 9 bases fitting TRBD2. The CDR3 contains 15 residues. J lost 3 bases, V lost 4 bases, and 6 bases had no gene match. Germline CDR1 LGHDT, CDR2 YNNKEL (reference sequence). The chain's CDR3 is CASSLPGLAKETQYF. CDR3 DNA sequence: TGTGCCAGCAGCCTGCCGGGACTAGCCAAAGAGACCCAGTACTTC.

The CDR3 DNA reads as TGTGCCAGCAGTTCCCAGGGGGCTTATAATTCACCCCTCCACTTT. Protein product: CASSSQGAYNSPLHF. The chain links TRBV6-5 to TRBJ1-6; 8 nucleotides match TRBD1. The trim removed 4 bases at V and 4 bases at J, leaving 3 bases unmatched. This CDR3 is built from 15 residues. Germline CDR1 is MNHEY and CDR2 is SVGAGI.

The V call is TRBV29-1, the J call TRBJ1-1; 7 positions agree with TRBD1. Trimming at V came to 3 bases and at J to 0 bases, leaving 4 bases not matched to a gene. In germline, CDR1 is SQVTM, CDR2 ANQGSEA. The CDR3 covers 14 residues. In DNA, the CDR3 is TGCAGCGTTGACTTGACAGGGATGAACACTGAAGCTTTCTTT. It yields the protein CSVDLTGMNTEAFF.

The CDR3 spells CASSLRASHLYEQYF. The CDR3 coding sequence is TGTGCCAGCAGCCTCAGGGCCAGCCACCTTTACGAGCAGTACTTC. The chain carries TRBV3-1 (or the pseudogene TRBV3-2) and TRBJ2-7, with a weak D call TRBD1 (5 bases). CDR3 length equals 15 residues. The ends were cut back, 4 bases at V and 4 bases at J, with 17 bases in the middle. Per germline, CDR1 LGHDT and CDR2 YNNKEL (reference sequence).

This chain uses TRBV30 with TRBJ2-3, with D possibly TRBD2 on 6 matching bases. V was cut by 5 bases and J by 6 bases, with 15 bases left in between. The CDR3 is 13 residues long. Germline V lookup: CDR1 GTSNPN, CDR2 SVGIG (reference sequence). CDR3 sequence (DNA): TGTGCCTGGGGGTGGGGGACTGGCGATACGCAGTATTTT. This codes for CAWGWGTGDTQYF.